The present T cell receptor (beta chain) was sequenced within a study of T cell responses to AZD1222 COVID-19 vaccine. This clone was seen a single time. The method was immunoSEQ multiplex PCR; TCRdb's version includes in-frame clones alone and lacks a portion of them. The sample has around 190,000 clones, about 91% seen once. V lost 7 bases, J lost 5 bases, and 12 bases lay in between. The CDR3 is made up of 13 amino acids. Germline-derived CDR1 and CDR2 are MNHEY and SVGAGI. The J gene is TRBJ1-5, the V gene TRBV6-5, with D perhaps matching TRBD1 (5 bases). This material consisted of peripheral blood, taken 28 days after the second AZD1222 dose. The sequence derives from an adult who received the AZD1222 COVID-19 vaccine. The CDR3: CASTNGADQPQHF. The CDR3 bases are TGTGCCAGCACCAACGGGGCAGATCAGCCCCAGCATTTT.